This T cell receptor beta chain was obtained from a study of identical twins. Study findings and constraints: Memory repertoires lacked the insertion deficit that abundant cord blood beta clonotypes showed. Zero-insertion analyses could be partly confounded by invariant MAIT and iNKT cells.

CDR1 is SNHLY, CDR2 FYNNEI, per germline. CDR3 length: 15 amino acids. V dropped 8 bases and J dropped 2; count of bases not matched to a gene: 10. Template switching added a universal primer site; cDNA carried unique molecular identifiers. TCRdb redid the calling of the 5' RACE reads with MiXCR, one entry per CDR3 protein. Of 450,000 to 650,000 distinct CDR3 sequences listed, more than 9% are singletons. Comment on this clonotype: The antigen remains undetermined.

The data also belong to a second study, concerning yellow fever vaccine responses in identical twins.

The chain employs TRBV2 and TRBJ2-7; 9 bases line up with TRBD1. The TCR sequence derives from a woman aged 18 to 35 in good health. Sequenced input: PBMCs. CDR3 amino acids: CASRGPGQGAYEQYF. CDR3 in DNA: TGTGCCAGCCGCGGACCGGGACAGGGTGCCTACGAGCAGTACTTC.